The clone carrying this T cell receptor beta chain was seen only a few times. The antigen is unknown. Together with a sample-barcoded 5' primer, a J-beta primer mix was included in a second PCR lasting about 7 to 11 cycles. TCRdb re-analysed the 5' RACE reads in MiXCR, keeping a single row per CDR3 protein. The sample carries about 800,000 distinct CDR3 sequences, 20% to 30% recorded once. These data originate in a study of blood T cells in healthy people across ages. Regarding the study as a whole: Unsorted PBMC material precluded a definitive naive versus antigen-experienced comparison.

V was clipped by 5 bases and J by 5 bases; unmatched bases: 11. The CDR3 covers 15 residues. In germline, CDR1 is MNHNY, CDR2 SVGAGI (reference sequence). Donation came from healthy Caucasian individuals in Russia who were aged about 6 to 95. Every sample yielded at least 7 million isolated PBMCs. A further study also used this sample, focusing on T cells of mothers and their children.

This clonotype was sampled from a boy aged 5-17 years in good health. This chain links TRBV6-6 with TRBJ2-5; 7 positions agree with TRBD1. The specimen was blood. CDR3 in DNA: TGTGCCAGCAGTAACCCCGACAGGGCCTACGAGACCCAGTACTTC. Protein product: CASSNPDRAYETQYF.